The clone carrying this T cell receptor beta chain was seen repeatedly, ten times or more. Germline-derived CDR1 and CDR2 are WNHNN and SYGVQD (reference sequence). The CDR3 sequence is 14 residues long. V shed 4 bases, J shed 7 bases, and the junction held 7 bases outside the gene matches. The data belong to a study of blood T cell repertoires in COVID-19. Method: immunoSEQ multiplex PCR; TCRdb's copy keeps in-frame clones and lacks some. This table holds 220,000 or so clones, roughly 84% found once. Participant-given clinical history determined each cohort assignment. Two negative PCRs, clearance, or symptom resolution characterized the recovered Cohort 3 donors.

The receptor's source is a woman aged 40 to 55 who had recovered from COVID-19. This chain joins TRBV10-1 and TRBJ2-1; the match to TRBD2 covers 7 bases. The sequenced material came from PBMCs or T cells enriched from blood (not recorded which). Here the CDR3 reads CASSGTSDRNEQFF. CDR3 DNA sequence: TGCGCCAGCAGTGGTACTAGCGATCGGAATGAGCAGTTCTTC.